Listed below are T cell receptor beta chains from one sample, sequenced in a study of blood T cell repertoires in COVID-19. The data were produced by immunoSEQ multiplex PCR, yet TCRdb's version contains in-frame clones alone and is incomplete. The table has roughly 250,000 clones, about 90% seen once. The source material was PBMCs or T cells enriched from blood (not recorded which). These receptors were collected from a woman under 30 who had recovered from COVID-19. The CDR3 runs from the conserved cysteine through the conserved F or W. D genes are given only for firm matches. Clone size, where shown, is once, few, many, or a class for clones that have expanded.

cdr3_nt: TGTGCCAGCGGCAAGGGACAGGGCTTTGGCTACACCTTC; cdr3_aa: CASGKGQGFGYTF; v_call: TRBV7-2; cdr3_length: 13; j_call: TRBJ1-2; d_call: TRBD1; clone_size: -
cdr3_nt: TGTGCCAGCAGCCAAGAGGACAGGGGGTTTTTGGCTTTCTTT; cdr3_aa: CASSQEDRGFLAFF; v_call: TRBV4-2; cdr3_length: 14; j_call: TRBJ1-1; d_call: TRBD1; clone_size: once
cdr3_nt: TGTGCCAGCAGCCCCGCCGGCGCCTCTGCGGACACTGAAGCTTTCTTT; cdr3_aa: CASSPAGASADTEAFF; v_call: TRBV3-1/TRBV3-2; cdr3_length: 16; j_call: TRBJ1-1; d_call: -; clone_size: -
cdr3_nt: TGTGCCAGCAGTCGTAATACAGGGGGTAAAAAACTGTTTTTT; cdr3_aa: CASSRNTGGKKLFF; v_call: TRBV6-4; cdr3_length: 14; j_call: TRBJ1-4; d_call: TRBD1; clone_size: -
cdr3_nt: TGTGCCAGCAGCTTGTGGGTCAGGGGAGTCAACACCATATATTTT; cdr3_aa: CASSLWVRGVNTIYF; v_call: TRBV11-2; cdr3_length: 15; j_call: TRBJ1-3; d_call: -; clone_size: -
cdr3_nt: TGTGCCAGCAGCAACTCGGACAGGGATAGAGCTTTCTTT; cdr3_aa: CASSNSDRDRAFF; v_call: TRBV7-9; cdr3_length: 13; j_call: TRBJ1-1; d_call: TRBD1; clone_size: -
cdr3_nt: TGTGCCAGCAGCCAAGGGGCAGGGGGTTGGGATGGCTACACCTTC; cdr3_aa: CASSQGAGGWDGYTF; v_call: TRBV3-1/TRBV3-2; cdr3_length: 15; j_call: TRBJ1-2; d_call: TRBD1; clone_size: -
cdr3_nt: TGTGCCAGCTCACCGGACATTGCGAGCTCTGGAAACACCATATATTTT; cdr3_aa: CASSPDIASSGNTIYF; v_call: TRBV18; cdr3_length: 16; j_call: TRBJ1-3; d_call: -; clone_size: -
cdr3_nt: TGTGCCAGCAGCTTACGCGGCGGGAATAACTACAATGAGCAGTTCTTC; cdr3_aa: CASSLRGGNNYNEQFF; v_call: TRBV7-6; cdr3_length: 16; j_call: TRBJ2-1; d_call: -; clone_size: -
cdr3_nt: TGTGCCAGCTCACCAAGACAAAACACTGAAGCTTTCTTT; cdr3_aa: CASSPRQNTEAFF; v_call: TRBV18; cdr3_length: 13; j_call: TRBJ1-1; d_call: -; clone_size: -
cdr3_nt: TGTGCCAGCAGCTCCATTTCGGGATCCGAAAAGAATGAGCAGTTCTTC; cdr3_aa: CASSSISGSEKNEQFF; v_call: TRBV5-6; cdr3_length: 16; j_call: TRBJ2-1; d_call: -; clone_size: -
cdr3_nt: TGTGCCAGCCGGGAGGGCCCGAACACCGGGGAGCTGTTTTTT; cdr3_aa: CASREGPNTGELFF; v_call: TRBV2; cdr3_length: 14; j_call: TRBJ2-2; d_call: TRBD2; clone_size: -
cdr3_nt: TGTGCCAGTAGTCGCCGGTTGACAGGGAGCTCTGGAAACACCATATATTTT; cdr3_aa: CASSRRLTGSSGNTIYF; v_call: TRBV19; cdr3_length: 17; j_call: TRBJ1-3; d_call: TRBD1; clone_size: once
cdr3_nt: TGTGCCAGCAGCCTCCAGGGGAATCAGCCCCAGCATTTT; cdr3_aa: CASSLQGNQPQHF; v_call: TRBV2; cdr3_length: 13; j_call: TRBJ1-5; d_call: -; clone_size: -
cdr3_nt: TGTGCCAGCAGCTTAACCGTGACAGACAGGCGAGCTTTCTTT; cdr3_aa: CASSLTVTDRRAFF; v_call: TRBV7-3; cdr3_length: 14; j_call: TRBJ1-1; d_call: -; clone_size: -
cdr3_nt: TGTGCCAGCAGCCCCCTGGTCGCCACTACAGGAAACACCATATATTTT; cdr3_aa: CASSPLVATTGNTIYF; v_call: TRBV9; cdr3_length: 16; j_call: TRBJ1-3; d_call: -; clone_size: -
cdr3_nt: TGTGCCAGCAGCCCGAGACAGGGGAACACAGATACGCAGTATTTT; cdr3_aa: CASSPRQGNTDTQYF; v_call: TRBV9; cdr3_length: 15; j_call: TRBJ2-3; d_call: TRBD1; clone_size: -
cdr3_nt: TGCAGTGCTAGTCGAGGAACTGGGGCCAACGTCCTGACTTTC; cdr3_aa: CSASRGTGANVLTF; v_call: TRBV20-1; cdr3_length: 14; j_call: TRBJ2-6; d_call: -; clone_size: -
cdr3_nt: TGTGCCAGTACCCCGGGGACTAGCGGGGGACCAGATACGCAGTATTTT; cdr3_aa: CASTPGTSGGPDTQYF; v_call: TRBV19; cdr3_length: 16; j_call: TRBJ2-3; d_call: TRBD2; clone_size: -
cdr3_nt: TGTGCCAGCAGCCTAGGCAGGGTAGCCTACGAGCAGTACTTC; cdr3_aa: CASSLGRVAYEQYF; v_call: TRBV13; cdr3_length: 14; j_call: TRBJ2-7; d_call: -; clone_size: once
cdr3_nt: TGTGCCAGCAGTTTTTTGGGGCCCCAGGGAGGCTACACCTTC; cdr3_aa: CASSFLGPQGGYTF; v_call: TRBV7-2; cdr3_length: 14; j_call: TRBJ1-2; d_call: -; clone_size: once
cdr3_nt: TGCGCCAGCAGCCCTCCTCCGGGGAGTAGCTATGGCTACACCTTC; cdr3_aa: CASSPPPGSSYGYTF; v_call: TRBV4-1; cdr3_length: 15; j_call: TRBJ1-2; d_call: -; clone_size: -
cdr3_nt: TGCGCCAGCAGCTTGGCAGGGGGCCTAACCGGGGAGCTGTTTTTT; cdr3_aa: CASSLAGGLTGELFF; v_call: TRBV5-1; cdr3_length: 15; j_call: TRBJ2-2; d_call: TRBD1; clone_size: -
cdr3_nt: TGCGCCAGCAGCCAAGTCCTAGCGGGAGATTACGAGCAGTACTTC; cdr3_aa: CASSQVLAGDYEQYF; v_call: TRBV4-1; cdr3_length: 15; j_call: TRBJ2-7; d_call: TRBD2; clone_size: -
cdr3_nt: TGTGCCAGCAGTCTACTTCATCAAGCCCTAGGGGGGACAGTGTCACCCCTCCACTTT; cdr3_aa: CASSLLHQALGGTVSPLHF; v_call: TRBV27; cdr3_length: 19; j_call: TRBJ1-6; d_call: TRBD1; clone_size: -
cdr3_nt: TGCGCCAGCAGCTTGGCAGTGGCGGGGGGGGCGAACTATGGCTACACCTTC; cdr3_aa: CASSLAVAGGANYGYTF; v_call: TRBV5-1; cdr3_length: 17; j_call: TRBJ1-2; d_call: -; clone_size: -
cdr3_nt: TGTGCCAGCAGCGCAGGTGGGGGCCCTGAAGCTTTCTTT; cdr3_aa: CASSAGGGPEAFF; v_call: TRBV9; cdr3_length: 13; j_call: TRBJ1-1; d_call: -; clone_size: -
cdr3_nt: TGTGCCAGCAGTTTATTGAGGGGGACAGGGGACTACTATGGCTACACCTTC; cdr3_aa: CASSLLRGTGDYYGYTF; v_call: TRBV28; cdr3_length: 17; j_call: TRBJ1-2; d_call: TRBD1; clone_size: -
cdr3_nt: TGTGCCAGCCTCCAGGGGTCTGGAAACACCATATATTTT; cdr3_aa: CASLQGSGNTIYF; v_call: TRBV12-3/TRBV12-4; cdr3_length: 13; j_call: TRBJ1-3; d_call: -; clone_size: -
cdr3_nt: TGTGCCAGCAGCCGGGGGCTAGCGGGATCGGATACGCAGTATTTT; cdr3_aa: CASSRGLAGSDTQYF; v_call: TRBV6-5; cdr3_length: 15; j_call: TRBJ2-3; d_call: TRBD2; clone_size: -
cdr3_nt: TGTGCCAGCAGCTTAGGACAGGGCTATGGCTACACCTTC; cdr3_aa: CASSLGQGYGYTF; v_call: TRBV11-3; cdr3_length: 13; j_call: TRBJ1-2; d_call: TRBD1; clone_size: -